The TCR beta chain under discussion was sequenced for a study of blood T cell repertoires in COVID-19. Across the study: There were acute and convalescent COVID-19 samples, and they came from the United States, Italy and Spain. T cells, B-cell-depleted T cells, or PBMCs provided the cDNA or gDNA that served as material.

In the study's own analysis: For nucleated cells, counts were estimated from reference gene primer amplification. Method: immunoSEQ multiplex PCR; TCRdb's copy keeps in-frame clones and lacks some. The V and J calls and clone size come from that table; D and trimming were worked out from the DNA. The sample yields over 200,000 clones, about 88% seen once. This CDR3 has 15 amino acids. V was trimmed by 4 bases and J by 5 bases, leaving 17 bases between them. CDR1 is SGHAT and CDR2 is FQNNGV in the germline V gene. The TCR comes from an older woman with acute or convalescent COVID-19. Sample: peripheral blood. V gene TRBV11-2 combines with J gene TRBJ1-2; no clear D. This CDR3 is CASSSTSTGNYGYTF. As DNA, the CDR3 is TGTGCCAGCAGCTCGACGTCGACTGGTAATTATGGCTACACCTTC.